The 22 T cell receptor beta chains reported below all come from one sample, sequenced in a study of T cell responses to AZD1222 COVID-19 vaccine. Data came from immunoSEQ multiplex PCR; TCRdb stores just in-frame clones and leaves some out. The sample records about 81,000 clones, around 83% being singletons. Source: peripheral blood, taken 28 days after the second AZD1222 dose. These receptors were collected from an adult who received the AZD1222 COVID-19 vaccine.

This chain uses TRBV3-1 (or the pseudogene TRBV3-2) with TRBJ1-2, with D uncertain. Germline values: CDR1 LGHDT, CDR2 YNNKEL (reference sequence). The V and J ends lost 2 bases and 8 bases respectively, with 12 bases between them. CDR3 length: 13 residues. CDR3 amino acids: CASSQRTAWGYTF. CDR3 nucleotide sequence: TGTGCCAGCAGCCAAAGAACAGCCTGGGGCTACACCTTC.

The V call is TRBV18, the J call TRBJ2-7; 10 bases agree with TRBD1. V shed 4 bases, J shed 3 bases, and the junction held 6 bases outside the gene matches. Germline V lookup: CDR1 KGHSH, CDR2 LQKENI. The CDR3 runs to 15 residues. As DNA, the CDR3 is TGTGCCAGCTCACGGGGGACAGGGGATTACTACGAGCAGTACTTC. Residues: CASSRGTGDYYEQYF.

This clone showed up just a few times. The chain joins TRBV14 to TRBJ1-1; D is ambiguous. Per germline, CDR1 SGHDN and CDR2 FVKESK. Trimming took 2 bases from V and 10 from J, leaving 14 bases between them. The CDR3 runs 13 residues. CDR3 in DNA: TGTGCCAGCAGCCAATATCCGCAGGAGGTAGCTTTCTTT. This codes for CASSQYPQEVAFF. Drawing the rest from reference TRBV14 and TRBJ1-1, the complete variable domain is EAGVTQFPSHSVIEKGQTVTLRCDPISGHDNLYWYRRVMGKEIKFLLHFVKESKQDESGMPNNRFLAERTGGTYSTLKVQPAELEDSGVYFCASSQYPQEVAFFGQGTRLTVV.

The V gene is TRBV28, the J gene TRBJ2-3, with a tentative D call TRBD2 (7 bases). Trimming took 0 bases from V and 1 from J, leaving 14 bases between them. This CDR3 contains 17 residues. Germline V gene data show CDR1 as MDHEN and CDR2 as SYDVKM. CDR3: CASSLWETGRGTDTQYF. The CDR3, as DNA: TGTGCCAGCAGTTTATGGGAAACAGGGAGGGGCACAGATACGCAGTATTTT.

The rearrangement uses TRBV18 and TRBJ2-1; 7 bases fit TRBD2. The V gene's germline CDR1 is KGHSH and CDR2 LQKENI. The CDR3 consists of 15 residues. V shed 3 bases and J 3 bases; nucleotides not matched to a gene: 5. CDR3 in DNA: TGTGCCAGCTCACCGGGGCGGGAGAGCTACAATGAGCAGTTCTTC. It yields the protein CASSPGRESYNEQFF.

The V gene is TRBV19, the J gene TRBJ2-7; 10 nucleotides agree with TRBD1. CDR1 and CDR2 from the germline V gene are LNHDA and SQIVND (reference sequence). The CDR3 is made up of 14 amino acids. V lost 8 bases to trimming and J lost 2 bases; unmatched junction nucleotides: 6. In DNA, the CDR3 is TGTGCCAGTTCAGGGACAGGGGTCCCCTACGAGCAGTACTTC. Encoded protein: CASSGTGVPYEQYF.

V gene TRBV6-4 combines with J gene TRBJ1-1; tentative D call: TRBD1 (6 bases). The V end was cut by 10 bases, the J end by 1 base, with 10 bases between. CDR1 MRHNA and CDR2 SNTAGT come from the germline V gene. The CDR3 contains 12 residues. CDR3 in amino acids: CATKGGNTEAFF. For the CDR3, the DNA is TGTGCCACAAAGGGGGGGAACACTGAAGCTTTCTTT.

This clone was detected once. The CDR3 reads CASGLGGGENTGELFF. The CDR3 DNA follows: TGTGCTAGTGGTTTGGGAGGGGGTGAGAACACCGGGGAGCTGTTTTTT. The chain employs TRBV12-5 and TRBJ2-2; weak D call: TRBD1 (6 bases). V lost 1 base and J lost 1, with 10 bases in between. Germline loops: CDR1 LGHNT, CDR2 FRNRAP. The CDR3 totals 16 residues.

The CDR3 loop reads CASRRRTTTGELFF. The CDR3 coding sequence is TGCGCCAGCAGACGACGGACCACCACCGGGGAGCTGTTTTTT. The chain combines TRBV5-1 with TRBJ2-2, with D unclear. The length of the CDR3 is 14 residues. V lost 5 bases and J lost 4, with 12 bases in between. In germline, CDR1 is SGHRS, CDR2 YFSETQ.

V usage is TRBV4-3 and J usage is TRBJ2-1; D not resolved. The germline gives CDR1 LGHNA, CDR2 YSLEER. Trimming pared 0 bases from V and 0 bases from J, leaving 6 bases between. The CDR3 runs 15 residues. The CDR3 bases are TGCGCCAGCAGCCAAGATCCGGGCTCCTACAATGAGCAGTTCTTC. Translated, it gives CASSQDPGSYNEQFF.

This sequence joins TRBV11-2 and TRBJ2-3; a possible D gene is TRBD2 (6 bases). V dropped 5 bases and J dropped 0 bases, with 15 bases sitting between them. The CDR3 contains 16 residues. The V gene's germline CDR1 is SGHAT and CDR2 FQNNGV. The CDR3 reads CASSPPGLLSTDTQYF. The CDR3 DNA is TGTGCCAGCAGCCCCCCGGGACTCCTTAGCACAGATACGCAGTATTTT.

This sequence joins TRBV7-2 and TRBJ1-6; no clear D gene. CDR1 is SGHTA, CDR2 FQGNSA, per germline. Trimming left V 5 bases short and J 9 bases short, with 8 bases between. The CDR3 is made up of 12 amino acids. CDR3 loop: CASSPYGSPLHF. The CDR3 region has the DNA TGTGCCAGCAGCCCCTACGGTTCACCCCTCCACTTT.

This sequence joins TRBV5-5 and TRBJ1-1, with D hard to call. This CDR3 comprises 12 residues. CDR1 SGHKS and CDR2 YYEKEE come from the germline V gene (reference sequence). Deletions cut 5 bases from V and 3 bases from J, with 8 bases between. CDR3 protein: CASRVMDTEAFF. The CDR3 coding sequence is TGTGCCAGCAGAGTCATGGACACTGAAGCTTTCTTT.

The chain recombines TRBV27 with TRBJ2-3; 8 bases match TRBD1. With 5 bases clipped from V and 6 bases from J, the junction kept 7 bases outside the gene matches. Germline CDR1 MNHEY, CDR2 SMNVEV (reference sequence). The CDR3 is made up of 14 amino acids. The CDR3 region is CASSPGQGWDTQYF. The CDR3, as DNA: TGTGCCAGCAGTCCAGGACAGGGTTGGGATACGCAGTATTTT.

The chain uses TRBV5-1 and TRBJ2-5; the D gene is possibly TRBD1 (5 bases). V lost 2 bases, J lost 5 bases, and 13 bases lay in between. Germline V gives CDR1 SGHRS, CDR2 YFSETQ. CDR3 length: 14 residues. CDR3 residues: CASSLGPGQETQYF. For the CDR3, the DNA is TGCGCCAGCAGCTTAGGCCCAGGGCAGGAGACCCAGTACTTC.

In its sample, this clone was seen a few times. This chain connects TRBV5-1 to TRBJ2-7; D might be TRBD2 (6 bases). The CDR3 totals 13 residues. Trimming took off 5 bases at V and 2 bases at J, with 11 bases between the two ends. Per the germline V gene, CDR1 is SGHRS and CDR2 is YFSETQ. The CDR3 DNA follows: TGCGCCAGCAGAGGCGGGACGACCTACGAGCAGTACTTC. It encodes CASRGGTTYEQYF.

The V gene is TRBV7-8, the J gene TRBJ1-1; D perhaps matches TRBD1 (6 bases). This CDR3 spans 14 amino acids. Per germline, CDR1 SGHVS and CDR2 FQNEAQ. V was clipped by 9 bases and J by 6 bases, with 20 bases between them. CDR3 bases: TGTGCCAGTACATGGGGGGCTGGAGGGGCTGAAGCTTTCTTT. It is translated as CASTWGAGGAEAFF.

The rearrangement uses TRBV29-1 and TRBJ1-5; D ambiguous. Germline lookup yields CDR1 SQVTM and CDR2 ANQGSEA. V lost 6 bases and J 1 base, leaving 10 bases between the germline ends. This CDR3 is 13 amino acids long. CDR3 in amino acids: CSVGWQSNQPQHF. In DNA form, the CDR3 reads TGCAGCGTCGGGTGGCAGAGCAATCAGCCCCAGCATTTT.

The chain uses TRBV27 and TRBJ1-5; 7 bases are shared with TRBD1. Trimming cost V 8 bases and J 2 bases; bases outside gene matches: 0. Germline V CDR1 and CDR2: MNHEY, SMNVEV (reference sequence). This CDR3 contains 12 residues. The CDR3 nucleotides are TGTGCCAGCGGACAGGGCAATCAGCCCCAGCATTTT. Protein sequence: CASGQGNQPQHF.

The chain links TRBV2 to TRBJ2-2; 9 bases map to TRBD2. Germline V gene sequence: CDR1 SNHLY, CDR2 FYNNEI. This CDR3 comprises 16 residues. V shed 4 bases and J 2 bases; nucleotides not matched to a gene: 5. The CDR3 reads CASSVRLADNTGELFF. The CDR3 coding sequence is TGTGCCAGCAGTGTCCGACTAGCGGATAACACCGGGGAGCTGTTTTTT.

This chain joins TRBV10-3 and TRBJ2-1; D not certain. V was trimmed by 4 bases and J by 0 bases, leaving 19 bases between them. The length of the CDR3 is 18 residues. Germline V gene data show CDR1 as ENHRY and CDR2 as SYGVKD. The CDR3 sequence: CAISASVVDSTSYNEQFF. The CDR3 DNA reads TGTGCCATCAGTGCCTCAGTCGTAGACTCGACCTCCTACAATGAGCAGTTCTTC.

V usage is TRBV19 and J usage is TRBJ2-7, with 8 positions matching TRBD1. The ends lost 4 bases at V and 2 bases at J; junction bases unmatched: 7. CDR1 is LNHDA and CDR2 is SQIVND in the germline V gene (reference sequence). The CDR3 is 15 residues long. The CDR3 loop is CASSKDGTGAYEQYF. For the CDR3, the DNA is TGTGCCAGTAGTAAGGACGGGACAGGAGCCTACGAGCAGTACTTC.